This T cell receptor (beta chain) was identified in a study of somatic mutations in cytotoxic T cells in rheumatoid arthritis. Study-wide context: Patient blood (about 32 ml EDTA) was taken immediately after diagnosis and before treatment.

Study-wide findings and caveats: For CD8+ T-cell clonality, rheumatoid arthritis patients and age-matched healthy controls did not differ significantly. For rheumatoid arthritis patients, the slight TRBV07 underrepresentation lacked multiple-comparison adjustment.

Profiling relied on immunoSEQ multiplex PCR, and the TCRdb table lists in-frame clones only, not all of them. The sample lists 9,500 to 11,000 clones, 85% occurring once. The CDR3 consists of 12 residues. Germline-derived CDR1 and CDR2 are MGHDK and SYGVNS. V was cut by 5 bases and J by 6 bases, with 10 bases left in between. Turning to this clone: Its antigen is as yet unknown.

Positive magnetic bead selection separated CD4+ and CD8+ cells, and flow cytometry confirmed purity. The sequenced material came from CD8+ T cells sorted from blood. This TCR was recovered from an adult with rheumatoid arthritis. The gene calls are TRBV25-1 and TRBJ1-2; no clear D gene. The CDR3 region is CASSYLEDGYTF. CDR3 in DNA: TGTGCCAGCAGTTACCTGGAGGATGGCTACACCTTC.